This TCR beta chain was observed in a study of siplizumab effects on memory and regulatory T cells. Whole-study findings and limits: Apparently more diverse than memory cells, naive T cells also seemed major alloresponse contributors.

On this clone: The target antigen is unknown.

Some clones are missing from TCRdb's copy, which holds only in-frame ones; the method was immunoSEQ multiplex PCR. The table has 95,000 to 100,000 clones, around nine tenths seen once. The CDR3 totals 13 residues. Losses at the gene ends were 0 bases for V and 5 bases for J; bases not matched to a gene: 2. Germline values: CDR1 GTSNPN, CDR2 SVGIG (reference sequence). This receptor was taken from a human donor in good health. The gene calls are TRBV30 and TRBJ2-5; 8 bases fit TRBD1. Sequenced: non-Treg CD4+ T cells sorted from blood. CDR3 sequence: CAWSVDRVETQYF. CDR3 DNA sequence: TGTGCCTGGAGTGTGGACAGGGTCGAGACCCAGTACTTC.